The T cell receptor (beta chain) under discussion was sequenced for a study of early T cells in non-severe SARS-CoV-2 infection. Study overall: Chains stayed unpaired after sequencing of bulk RNA from unsorted whole blood.

Individual cDNA molecules were tagged with unique molecular identifiers, the study reported. One entry per CDR3 protein results from TCRdb running MiXCR on the 5' RACE reads. The sample includes tens of thousands of distinct CDR3 sequences, roughly an eighth of them seen just once. Whole-study results and caveats: Clonotype matching in VDJdb favored anti-spike CD8 responses and did not capture private and CD4 specificities.

The CDR3 has 16 amino acids. With V trimmed by 3 bases and J by 9 bases, 15 bases remained unmatched. Germline CDR1 reads SGDLS; CDR2 reads YYNGEE. Ten or more counts support this clonotype. The antigen is not known. This TCR was recovered from an adult who was a healthcare worker with PCR-confirmed SARS-CoV-2 infection or an uninfected control (not recorded which). Sequenced: whole blood. This chain joins TRBV9 and TRBJ2-1; 7 bases agree with TRBD2. CDR3 sequence reads: CASSAVGGSTISEQFF. DNA of the CDR3: TGTGCCAGCAGCGCCGTGGGGGGGTCAACTATTTCTGAGCAGTTCTTC.